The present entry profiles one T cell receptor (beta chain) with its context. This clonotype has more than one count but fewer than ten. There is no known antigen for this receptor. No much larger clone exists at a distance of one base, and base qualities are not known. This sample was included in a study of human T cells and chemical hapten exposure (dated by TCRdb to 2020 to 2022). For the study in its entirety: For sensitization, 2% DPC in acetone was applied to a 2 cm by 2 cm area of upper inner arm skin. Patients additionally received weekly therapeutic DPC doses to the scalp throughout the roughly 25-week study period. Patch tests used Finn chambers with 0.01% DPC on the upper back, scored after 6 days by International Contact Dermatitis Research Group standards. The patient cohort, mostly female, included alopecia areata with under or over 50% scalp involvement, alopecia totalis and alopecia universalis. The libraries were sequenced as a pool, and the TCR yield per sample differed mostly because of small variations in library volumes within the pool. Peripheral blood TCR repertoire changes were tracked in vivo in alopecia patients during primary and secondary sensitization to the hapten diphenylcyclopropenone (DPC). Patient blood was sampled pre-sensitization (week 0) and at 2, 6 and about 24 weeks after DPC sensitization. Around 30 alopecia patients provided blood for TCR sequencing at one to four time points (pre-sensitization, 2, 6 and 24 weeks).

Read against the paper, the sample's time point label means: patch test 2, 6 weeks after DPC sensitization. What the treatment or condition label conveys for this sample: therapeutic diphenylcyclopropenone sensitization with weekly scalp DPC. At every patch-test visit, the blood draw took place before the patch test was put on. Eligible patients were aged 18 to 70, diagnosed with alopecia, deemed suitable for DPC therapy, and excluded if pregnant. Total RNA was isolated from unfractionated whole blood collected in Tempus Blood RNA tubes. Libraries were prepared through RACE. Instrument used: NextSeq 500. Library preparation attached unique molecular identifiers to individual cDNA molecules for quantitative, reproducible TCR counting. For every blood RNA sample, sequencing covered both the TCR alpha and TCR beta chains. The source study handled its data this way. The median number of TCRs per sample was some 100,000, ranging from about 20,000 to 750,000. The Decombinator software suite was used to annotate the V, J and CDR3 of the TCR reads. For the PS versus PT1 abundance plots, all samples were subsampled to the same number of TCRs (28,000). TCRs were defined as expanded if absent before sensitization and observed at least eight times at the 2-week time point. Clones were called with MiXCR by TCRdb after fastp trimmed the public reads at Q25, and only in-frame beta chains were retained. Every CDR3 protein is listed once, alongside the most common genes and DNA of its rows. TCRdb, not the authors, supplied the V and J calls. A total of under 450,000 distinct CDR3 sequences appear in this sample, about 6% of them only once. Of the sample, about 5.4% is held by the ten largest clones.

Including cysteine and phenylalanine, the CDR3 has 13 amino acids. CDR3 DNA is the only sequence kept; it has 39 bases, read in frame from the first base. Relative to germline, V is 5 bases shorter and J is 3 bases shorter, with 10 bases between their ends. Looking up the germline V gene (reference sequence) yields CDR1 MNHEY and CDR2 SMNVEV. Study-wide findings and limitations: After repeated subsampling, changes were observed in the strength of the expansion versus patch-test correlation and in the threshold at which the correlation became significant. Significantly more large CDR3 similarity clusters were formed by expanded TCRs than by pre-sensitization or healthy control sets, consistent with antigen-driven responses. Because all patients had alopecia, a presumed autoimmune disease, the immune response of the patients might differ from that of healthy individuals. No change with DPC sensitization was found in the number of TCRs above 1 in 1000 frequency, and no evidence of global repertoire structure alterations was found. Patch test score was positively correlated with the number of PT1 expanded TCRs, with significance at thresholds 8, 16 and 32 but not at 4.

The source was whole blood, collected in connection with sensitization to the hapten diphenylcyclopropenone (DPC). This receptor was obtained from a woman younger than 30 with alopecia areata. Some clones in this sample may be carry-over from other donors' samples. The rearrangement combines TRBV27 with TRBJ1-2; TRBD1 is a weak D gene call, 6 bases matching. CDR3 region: CASSRNRDYGYTF. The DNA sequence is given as TGTGCCAGCAGTCGAAACAGGGACTATGGCTACACCTTC.